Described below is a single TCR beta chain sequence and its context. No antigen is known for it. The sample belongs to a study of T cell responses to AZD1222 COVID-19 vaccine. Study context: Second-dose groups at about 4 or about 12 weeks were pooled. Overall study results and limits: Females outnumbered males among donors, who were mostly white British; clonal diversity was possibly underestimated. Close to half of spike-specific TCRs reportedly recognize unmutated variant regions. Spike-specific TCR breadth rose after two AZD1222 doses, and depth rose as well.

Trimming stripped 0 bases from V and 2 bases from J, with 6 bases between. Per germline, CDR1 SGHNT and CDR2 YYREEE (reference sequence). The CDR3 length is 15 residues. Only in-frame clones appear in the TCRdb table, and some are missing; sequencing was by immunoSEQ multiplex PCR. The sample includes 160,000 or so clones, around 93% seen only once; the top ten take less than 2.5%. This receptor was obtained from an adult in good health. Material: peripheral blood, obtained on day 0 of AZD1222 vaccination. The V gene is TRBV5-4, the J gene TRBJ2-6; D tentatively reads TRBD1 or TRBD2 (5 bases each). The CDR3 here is CASSLVGAGANVLTF. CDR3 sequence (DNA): TGTGCCAGCAGCTTGGTGGGGGCTGGGGCCAACGTCCTGACTTTC.